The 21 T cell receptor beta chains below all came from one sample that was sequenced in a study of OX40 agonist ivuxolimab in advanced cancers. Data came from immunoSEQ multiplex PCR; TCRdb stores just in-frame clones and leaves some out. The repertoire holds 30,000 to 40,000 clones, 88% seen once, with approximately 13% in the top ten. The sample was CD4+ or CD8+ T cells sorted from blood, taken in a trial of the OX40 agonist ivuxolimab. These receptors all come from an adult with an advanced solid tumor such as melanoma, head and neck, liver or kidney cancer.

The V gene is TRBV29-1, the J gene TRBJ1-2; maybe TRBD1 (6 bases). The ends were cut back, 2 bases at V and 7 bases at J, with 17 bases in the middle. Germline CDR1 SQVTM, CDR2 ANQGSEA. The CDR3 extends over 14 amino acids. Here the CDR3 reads CSVEFRGALGGYTF. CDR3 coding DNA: TGCAGCGTTGAATTTCGGGGGGCACTCGGTGGCTACACCTTC.

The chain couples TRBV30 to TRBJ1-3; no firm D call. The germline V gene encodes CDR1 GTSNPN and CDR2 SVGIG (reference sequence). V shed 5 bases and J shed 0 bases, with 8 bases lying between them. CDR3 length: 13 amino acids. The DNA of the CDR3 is TGTGCCTGGTTGACGGACTCTGGAAACACCATATATTTT. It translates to CAWLTDSGNTIYF.

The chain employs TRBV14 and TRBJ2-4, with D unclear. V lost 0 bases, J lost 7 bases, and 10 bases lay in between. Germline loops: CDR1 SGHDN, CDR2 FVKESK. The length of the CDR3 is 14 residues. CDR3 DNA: TGTGCCAGCAGCCAAGAGGGGATCCCGAACATTCAGTACTTC. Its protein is CASSQEGIPNIQYF.

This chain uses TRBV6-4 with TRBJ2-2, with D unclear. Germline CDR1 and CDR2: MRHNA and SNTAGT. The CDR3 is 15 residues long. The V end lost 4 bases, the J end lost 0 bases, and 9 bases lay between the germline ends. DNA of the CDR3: TGTGCCAGCAGTGCACACACCGCGAACACCGGGGAGCTGTTTTTT. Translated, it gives CASSAHTANTGELFF.

CDR3 in amino acids: CASRYFGGREISGANVLTF. In DNA form, the CDR3 reads TGTGCCAGCAGATACTTTGGCGGGAGGGAGATCTCTGGGGCCAACGTCCTGACTTTC. The V gene is TRBV6-4, the J gene TRBJ2-6, with 9 bases lining up with TRBD2. CDR1 MRHNA and CDR2 SNTAGT come from the germline V gene. J gave up 0 bases and V 6 bases, and 12 bases lay outside the gene matches. This CDR3 has 19 residues.

CDR3 DNA: TGTGCCAGCAGACCGGTGGCTTTCTCAGCCAAAAACATTCAGTACTTC. Protein product: CASRPVAFSAKNIQYF. J is TRBJ2-4 and V is TRBV11-2; no reliable D call. CDR1 and CDR2 from the germline V gene are SGHAT and FQNNGV. V was cut by 6 bases and J by 0 bases, with 15 bases left in between. The CDR3 consists of 16 residues.

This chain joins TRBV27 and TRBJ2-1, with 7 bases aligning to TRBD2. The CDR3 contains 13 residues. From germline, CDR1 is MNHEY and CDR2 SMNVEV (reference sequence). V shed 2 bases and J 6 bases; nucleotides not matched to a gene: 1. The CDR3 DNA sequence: TGTGCCAGCAGTTTACCTAGCGGCAATGAGCAGTTCTTC. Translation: CASSLPSGNEQFF.

CDR3 sequence reads: CASSLNEAGVAGELFF. The CDR3, as DNA: TGTGCCAGCAGCTTAAATGAGGCGGGAGTTGCCGGGGAGCTGTTTTTT. The rearrangement joins TRBV7-9 to TRBJ2-2; 7 bases map to TRBD2. Per the germline V gene, CDR1 is SEHNR and CDR2 is FQNEAQ (reference sequence). The J segment lost 6 bases and the V segment lost 2 bases, leaving 9 bases of the junction unmatched. The CDR3 runs to 16 residues.

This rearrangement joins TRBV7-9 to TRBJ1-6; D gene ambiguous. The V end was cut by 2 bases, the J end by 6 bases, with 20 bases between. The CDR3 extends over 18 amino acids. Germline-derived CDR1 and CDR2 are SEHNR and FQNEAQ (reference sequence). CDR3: CASSLLSGVLSGNSPLHF. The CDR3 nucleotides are TGTGCCAGCAGCTTACTTTCCGGGGTCCTATCTGGTAATTCACCCCTCCACTTT. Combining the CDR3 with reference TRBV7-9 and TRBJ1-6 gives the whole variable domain DTGVSQNPRHKITKRGQNVTFRCDPISEHNRLYWYRQTLGQGPEFLTYFQNEAQLEKSRLLSDRFSAERPKGSFSTLEIQRTEQGDSAMYLCASSLLSGVLSGNSPLHFGNGTRLTVT.

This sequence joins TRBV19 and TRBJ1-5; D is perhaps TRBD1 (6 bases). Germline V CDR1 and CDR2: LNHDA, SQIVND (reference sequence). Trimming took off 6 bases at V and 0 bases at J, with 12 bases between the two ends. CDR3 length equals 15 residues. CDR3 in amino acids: CASRTQGYSNQPQHF. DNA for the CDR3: TGTGCCAGTAGGACACAGGGATATAGCAATCAGCCCCAGCATTTT.

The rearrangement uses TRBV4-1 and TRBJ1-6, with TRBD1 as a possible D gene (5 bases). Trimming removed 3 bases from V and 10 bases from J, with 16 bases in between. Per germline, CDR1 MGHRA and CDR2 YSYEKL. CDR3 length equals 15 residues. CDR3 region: CASSQWGTDLSPLHF. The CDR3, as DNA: TGCGCCAGCAGCCAGTGGGGGACCGACTTATCACCCCTCCACTTT.

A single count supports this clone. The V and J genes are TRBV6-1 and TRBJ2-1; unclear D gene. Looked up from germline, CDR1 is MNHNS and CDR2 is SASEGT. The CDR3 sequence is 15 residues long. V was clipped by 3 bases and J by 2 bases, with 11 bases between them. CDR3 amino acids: CASSDGQVAYNEQFF. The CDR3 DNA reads TGTGCCAGCAGTGATGGGCAGGTAGCCTACAATGAGCAGTTCTTC.

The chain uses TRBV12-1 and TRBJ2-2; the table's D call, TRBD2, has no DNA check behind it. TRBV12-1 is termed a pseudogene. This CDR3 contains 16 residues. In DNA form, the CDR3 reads TGTGCCAGCAGCTCCGTAGCGGGGGCCTACACCGGGGAGCTGTTTTTT. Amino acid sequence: CASSSVAGAYTGELFF.

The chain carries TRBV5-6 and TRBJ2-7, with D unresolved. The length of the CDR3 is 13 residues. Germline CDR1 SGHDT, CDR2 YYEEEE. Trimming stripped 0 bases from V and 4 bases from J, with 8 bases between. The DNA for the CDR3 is TGTGCCAGCAGCTTGGACACACTTTACGAGCAGTACTTC. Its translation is CASSLDTLYEQYF.

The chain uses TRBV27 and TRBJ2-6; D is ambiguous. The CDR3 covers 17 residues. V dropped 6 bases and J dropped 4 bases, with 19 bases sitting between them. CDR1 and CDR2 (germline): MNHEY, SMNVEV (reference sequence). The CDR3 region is CASSPFPRLLGANVLTF. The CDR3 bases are TGTGCCAGCAGCCCCTTCCCCCGCCTACTGGGGGCCAACGTCCTGACTTTC.

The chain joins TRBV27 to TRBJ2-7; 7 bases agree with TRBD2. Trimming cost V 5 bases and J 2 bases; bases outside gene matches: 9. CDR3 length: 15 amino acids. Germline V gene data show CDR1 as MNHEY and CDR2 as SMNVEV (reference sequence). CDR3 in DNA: TGTGCCAGCAGTCTCCTTCTTGGGAGGGCCTACGAGCAGTACTTC. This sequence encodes CASSLLLGRAYEQYF.

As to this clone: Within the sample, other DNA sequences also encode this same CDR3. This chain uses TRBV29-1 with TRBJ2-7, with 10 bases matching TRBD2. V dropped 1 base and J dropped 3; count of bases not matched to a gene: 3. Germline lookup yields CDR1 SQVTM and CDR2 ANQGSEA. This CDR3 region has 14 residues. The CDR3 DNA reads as TGCAGCGTTGAAGCTAGCGGGGGTTACTACGAGCAGTACTTC. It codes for CSVEASGGYYEQYF.

The CDR3 loop reads CASRPGTGLQPQHF. The CDR3 region has the DNA TGTGCCAGCAGACCCGGGACAGGGCTTCAGCCCCAGCATTTT. The chain joins TRBV6-5 to TRBJ1-5; TRBD1 agrees at 9 bases. Germline V gene sequence: CDR1 MNHEY, CDR2 SVGAGI. Trimming took 6 bases from V and 6 from J; bases not matched to a gene: 6. This CDR3 region has 14 residues.

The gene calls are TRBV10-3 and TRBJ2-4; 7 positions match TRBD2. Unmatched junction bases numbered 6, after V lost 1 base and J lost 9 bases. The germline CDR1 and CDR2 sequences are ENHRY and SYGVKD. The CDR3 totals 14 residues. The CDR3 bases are TGTGCCATCAGTGAGTTGACTAGCTGCGTCATTCAGTACTTC. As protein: CAISELTSCVIQYF.

The CDR3 sequence: CASSDRTFEAFF. The CDR3 DNA follows: TGTGCCAGCAGTGACCGGACATTTGAAGCTTTCTTT. The V call is TRBV6-6, the J call TRBJ1-1; D perhaps matches TRBD1 (5 bases). Germline V CDR1 and CDR2: MNHNY, SVGAGI (reference sequence). With 5 bases removed from V and 7 bases from J, the gap between germline ends came to 11 bases. The CDR3 runs 12 residues.

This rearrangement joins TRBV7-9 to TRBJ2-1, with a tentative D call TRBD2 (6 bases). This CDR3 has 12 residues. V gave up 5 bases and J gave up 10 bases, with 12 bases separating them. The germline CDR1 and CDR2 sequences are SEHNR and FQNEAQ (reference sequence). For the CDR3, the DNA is TGTGCCAGCAGCCCGTTGGGGAGGGAGCAGTTCTTC. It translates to CASSPLGREQFF.